This T cell receptor delta chain was obtained from a study of Vδ1+ human thymocytes. Remarks on this clone: Its antigen is undetermined.

This CDR3 comprises 22 residues. V lost 2 bases and J 1 base, leaving 32 bases between the germline ends. Per the germline V gene, CDR1 is TSWWSYY and CDR2 is QGS. Broader study findings: Thymic TRG and TRD repertoires appeared highly polyclonal, with Gaussian CDR3 length distributions. Unlike peripheral blood Vdelta1+ controls, thymic delta-chain sequences included around 18% Vdelta2 and few Vdelta3.

Vdelta1+ thymocyte sorts reached between about 97% and 99.6% purity. RNA was extracted from the cells and then reverse transcribed. The CDR3 regions were amplified by multiplex PCR from V-gene primers to a constant-region primer. TCRdb used CATT to re-call clones from the multiplex PCR reads. The sample includes about 75,000 delta-chain clones, around 34% of them seen just once. Sequenced input: Vdelta1+ gamma-delta thymocytes from the thymus. Subset noted: FACS-sorted CD3+ TCRalphabeta- TCRVdelta1+ TCRVdelta2- thymocytes. The sequence was obtained from a boy under two years old who had congenital heart surgery. The V and J genes are TRDV1 and TRDJ1; maybe TRDD3 (6 bases). CDR3 loop: CALGEAFGPTWAGLGSTDKLIF. DNA of the CDR3: TGTGCTCTTGGGGAAGCATTCGGGCCCACCTGGGCTGGACTGGGTTCCACCGATAAACTCATCTTT.